The 28 T cell receptor beta chains reported below all come from one sample, sequenced in a study of breast tumors, draining lymph nodes, adjacent tissues. Axillary draining lymph nodes of breast cancer patients supplied the node samples. TCRdb passed the multiplex PCR reads through MiXCR, listing each CDR3 protein once. The table lists 150,000 to 200,000 distinct CDR3 sequences, around a third of them singletons, with about 4.5% in the top ten. The sample comprised axillary lymph node tissue. The receptors shown here come from a female donor with breast cancer. Some clones in this sample may be carry-over from other donors' samples.

This clonotype was recorded a few times. This rearrangement joins TRBV14 to TRBJ1-5; 9 nucleotides agree with TRBD1. Germline V lookup: CDR1 SGHDN, CDR2 FVKESK. The trim removed 3 bases at V and 5 bases at J, leaving 5 bases unmatched. There are 15 residues in the CDR3. The CDR3 DNA follows: TGTGCCAGCAGCCAGAGACAGGGGGACGATCAGCCCCAGCATTTT. Translation: CASSQRQGDDQPQHF.

Worth noting for this clonotype: This may stem from a read error, because a much larger clone lies one nucleotide away. The chain is built from TRBV7-9 and TRBJ2-1, with D hard to call. CDR3 length: 14 residues. Germline CDR1 and CDR2: SEHNR and FQNEAQ (reference sequence). The CDR3 is CAGSRYTSYNEQFF. For the CDR3, the DNA is TGTGCCGGCAGCCGGTATACCTCCTACAATGAGCAGTTCTTC.

About this clonotype itself: A single base separates this from a much larger clone, so it may be a read error. The V and J genes are TRBV6-1 and TRBJ1-5; 8 positions agree with TRBD1. The CDR3 totals 16 residues. The J segment lost 6 bases and the V segment lost 5 bases, leaving 12 bases of the junction unmatched. The germline V gene encodes CDR1 MNHNS and CDR2 SASEGT. The CDR3 spells CASSQGAGLRPQPQHF. Here the CDR3 DNA reads TGTGCCAGCAGTCAGGGGGCGGGGTTACGGCCTCAGCCCCAGCATTTT.

V usage is TRBV2 and J usage is TRBJ2-1; TRBD2 agrees at 14 bases. Trimming at V came to 3 bases and at J to 7 bases, leaving 5 bases not matched to a gene. The germline gives CDR1 SNHLY, CDR2 FYNNEI. The CDR3 totals 16 residues. CDR3 region: CASSEEGTSGRNEQFF. As DNA, the CDR3 is TGTGCCAGCAGTGAGGAAGGGACTAGCGGGAGAAATGAGCAGTTCTTC. The variable domain in full, completed from reference TRBV2 and TRBJ2-1, reads EPEVTQTPSHQVTQMGQEVILRCVPISNHLYFYWYRQILGQKVEFLVSFYNNEISEKSEIFDDQFSVERPDGSNFTLKIRSTKLEDSAMYFCASSEEGTSGRNEQFFGPGTRLTVL.

V and J are TRBV20-1 and TRBJ2-1; 8 bases are a match to TRBD1. The V gene end was trimmed by 2 bases and the J gene end by 5 bases; junction bases not matched to a gene: 5. Looked up from germline, CDR1 is DFQATT and CDR2 is SNEGSKA (reference sequence). The CDR3 loop spans 14 amino acids. CDR3 bases: TGCAGTGCTAGACGGACAGGGTCCCACAATGAGCAGTTCTTC. Amino acid sequence: CSARRTGSHNEQFF.

The chain has TRBV6-5 and TRBJ2-1; 10 positions match TRBD1. Germline V gene data show CDR1 as MNHEY and CDR2 as SVGAGI. This CDR3 comprises 16 residues. The V segment lost 2 bases and the J segment 6 bases; nucleotides outside the gene matches: 7. This CDR3 reads CASSYRFGTGANEQFF. CDR3 DNA sequence: TGTGCCAGCAGTTACCGTTTCGGGACAGGGGCCAATGAGCAGTTCTTC.

This clonotype was counted only a few times. The chain combines TRBV7-2 with TRBJ1-1; the D gene is possibly TRBD1 (5 bases). The germline V gene encodes CDR1 SGHTA and CDR2 FQGNSA. The CDR3 has 13 residues. V was pared by 5 bases and J by 4 bases, with 11 bases between. CDR3 in amino acids: CASSAQGGTEAFF. The DNA for the CDR3 is TGTGCCAGCAGCGCTCAGGGTGGCACTGAAGCTTTCTTT.

V gene TRBV7-9 combines with J gene TRBJ1-1, with D unresolved. V lost 5 bases to trimming and J lost 4 bases, with 17 bases between them. Germline CDR1 SEHNR, CDR2 FQNEAQ (reference sequence). CDR3 size: 15 residues. CDR3 protein: CASSPLGAGGTEAFF. The CDR3, as DNA: TGTGCCAGCAGCCCCCTGGGAGCGGGTGGCACTGAAGCTTTCTTT.

This clonotype was detected once. This sequence joins TRBV7-3 and TRBJ2-1; the match to TRBD2 covers 8 bases. Per the germline V gene, CDR1 is SGHTA and CDR2 is FQGTGA. V shed 0 bases and J 6 bases; nucleotides not matched to a gene: 10. The CDR3 extends over 17 amino acids. CDR3 amino acids: CASSLTGLSGGTNEQFF. The CDR3 DNA reads as TGTGCCAGCAGCTTAACCGGGCTCAGCGGGGGTACCAATGAGCAGTTCTTC.

The chain has TRBV12-3 or TRBV12-4 and TRBJ1-4, with D unresolved. V lost 0 bases and J 11 bases, leaving 10 bases between the germline ends. The CDR3 sequence is 13 residues long. As DNA, the CDR3 is TGTGCCAGCAGTTTAGCGGGCTACGAGAAACTGTTTTTT. Protein: CASSLAGYEKLFF.

This clonotype appeared many times. The chain recombines TRBV4-1 with TRBJ2-3, with D perhaps assigned TRBD1 or TRBD2 (5 bases each). CDR3 size: 14 residues. CDR1 and CDR2 from the germline V gene are MGHRA and YSYEKL. The V end was cut by 1 base, the J end by 5 bases, with 10 bases between. This chain's CDR3 is CASSQAGAVDTQYF. The DNA of the CDR3 is TGCGCCAGCAGCCAAGCCGGGGCGGTAGATACGCAGTATTTT.

This clonotype was recorded a few times. This chain links TRBV28 with TRBJ1-5, with D perhaps matching TRBD1 (5 bases). Germline CDR1 and CDR2: MDHEN and SYDVKM. CDR3 length equals 14 residues. Trimming pared 2 bases from V and 5 bases from J, leaving 10 bases between. CDR3 in amino acids: CASSLDGDYQPQHF. For the CDR3, the DNA is TGTGCCAGCAGTTTAGACGGGGACTATCAGCCCCAGCATTTT. The variable domain in full, with the rest retrieved from reference TRBV28 and TRBJ1-5, is DVKVTQSSRYLVKRTGEKVFLECVQDMDHENMFWYRQDPGLGLRLIYFSYDVKMKEKGDIPEGYSVSREKKERFSLILESASTNQTSMYLCASSLDGDYQPQHFGDGTRLSIL.

This clonotype was observed many times. The chain couples TRBV19 to TRBJ1-5, with 7 bases matching TRBD1. Looked up from germline, CDR1 is LNHDA and CDR2 is SQIVND (reference sequence). V was pared by 3 bases and J by 3 bases, with 5 bases of the junction left unmatched. The CDR3 sequence is 15 residues long. CDR3 sequence (DNA): TGTGCCAGTAGTATTAGGGGACAGTCCAATCAGCCCCAGCATTTT. It encodes CASSIRGQSNQPQHF.

This clonotype was seen many times. The chain couples TRBV30 to TRBJ1-5, with no clear D. V lost 0 bases to trimming and J lost 4 bases, with 7 bases between them. Germline lookup yields CDR1 GTSNPN and CDR2 SVGIG (reference sequence). The CDR3 runs 13 residues. CDR3 nucleotides: TGTGCCTGGAGTGTTAGGATGAATCAGCCCCAGCATTTT. Translated, it gives CAWSVRMNQPQHF.

The sample holds many counts of this clonotype. V gene TRBV5-1 combines with J gene TRBJ1-2, with no clear D. CDR3 length equals 14 residues. Germline V CDR1 and CDR2: SGHRS, YFSETQ. Trimming took off 2 bases at V and 6 bases at J, with 14 bases between the two ends. The CDR3 reads CASSFIAGTNGYTF. The CDR3 DNA is TGCGCCAGCAGCTTTATTGCTGGAACTAATGGCTACACCTTC.

The gene calls are TRBV24-1 and TRBJ1-2, with D unresolved. V lost 5 bases and J 2 bases, leaving 11 bases between the germline ends. CDR1 is KGHDR, CDR2 SFDVKD, per germline. This CDR3 has 14 residues. The CDR3 coding sequence is TGTGCCACCAGTGCTAGTCGCCGGAACTATGGCTACACCTTC. Translation: CATSASRRNYGYTF.

About this clonotype: At one end, the junction sequence differs from germline, possibly due to a read error. The J gene is TRBJ1-1, the V gene TRBV20-1; 8 bases are shared with TRBD1. This CDR3 is 15 amino acids long. CDR1 is DFQATT and CDR2 is SNEGSKA in the germline V gene (reference sequence). This CDR3 is CSAGDRTAGNTEALF. The CDR3 nucleotides are TGCAGTGCTGGGGACAGGACGGCGGGGAACACTGAAGCTCTCTTT.

V is TRBV12-3 or TRBV12-4 and J is TRBJ2-1; maybe TRBD2 (5 bases). V was cut by 4 bases and J by 10 bases, with 14 bases left in between. CDR3 length equals 13 residues. CDR3 sequence (DNA): TGTGCCAGCAGTTCCGATGAGAGGAGGGAGCAGTTCTTC. Amino acids: CASSSDERREQFF.

A remark on this clonotype: As the CDR3 is not closed by the conserved phenylalanine or tryptophan, this likely results from a read error. The rearrangement joins TRBV19 to TRBJ2-5; D may correspond to TRBD1 or TRBD2 (5 bases each). Germline CDR1 reads LNHDA; CDR2 reads SQIVND (reference sequence). The CDR3 runs 16 residues. CDR3 sequence (DNA): TGTGCCAGTAGTGCCCACCGGGACCTCGAGGAAGAGGCCCAGTACTCC. Its protein product is CASSAHRDLEEEAQYS.

This clonotype was detected ten times or more. V and J are TRBV7-3 and TRBJ2-5; D perhaps matches TRBD1 (9 bases). Germline CDR1 is SGHTA and CDR2 is FQGTGA. The CDR3 loop spans 16 amino acids. Trimming cost V 1 base and J 7 bases, with 19 bases left between them. Written as DNA, the CDR3 is TGTGCCAGCAGCTTAAACCCACAGGGGGCGGGGGGGACCCAGTACTTC. Encoded protein: CASSLNPQGAGGTQYF.

This clonotype was detected ten times or more. The chain links TRBV5-8 to TRBJ2-7, with TRBD2 matching 11 bases. The CDR3 is 15 residues long. Trimming removed 4 bases from V and 6 bases from J; junction bases left unmatched: 9. Germline V CDR1 and CDR2: SGHTS, YDEGEE. The CDR3 spells CASSQSTSGKGEQYF. The CDR3 nucleotides read TGTGCCAGCAGCCAATCGACTAGCGGGAAAGGCGAGCAGTACTTC.

This clonotype was observed at least ten times. The gene calls are TRBV5-1 and TRBJ2-2, with 7 bases fitting TRBD2. This CDR3 comprises 14 residues. V lost 4 bases to trimming and J lost 4 bases; unmatched junction nucleotides: 4. In germline, CDR1 is SGHRS, CDR2 YFSETQ. The CDR3 spells CASSRGESTGELFF. CDR3 DNA sequence: TGCGCCAGCAGCCGGGGGGAGAGCACCGGGGAGCTGTTTTTT.

The rearrangement uses TRBV2 and TRBJ1-2; possibly TRBD1 for D (6 bases). Germline V gives CDR1 SNHLY, CDR2 FYNNEI. There are 15 residues in the CDR3. Trimming took off 0 bases at V and 5 bases at J, with 13 bases between the two ends. CDR3 nucleotide sequence: TGTGCCAGCAGTGAAGCGCTCACAGGGTCGTATGGCTACACCTTC. It is translated as CASSEALTGSYGYTF. Complete variable domain (other parts from reference TRBV2 and TRBJ1-2): EPEVTQTPSHQVTQMGQEVILRCVPISNHLYFYWYRQILGQKVEFLVSFYNNEISEKSEIFDDQFSVERPDGSNFTLKIRSTKLEDSAMYFCASSEALTGSYGYTFGSGTRLTVV.

V and J are TRBV14 and TRBJ1-1; 8 nucleotides align to TRBD1. Trimming removed 2 bases from V and 4 bases from J; junction bases left unmatched: 15. Germline values: CDR1 SGHDN, CDR2 FVKESK. The CDR3 covers 18 residues. The CDR3 DNA follows: TGTGCCAGCAGCCAACGACAGGGGACCCGTCGGTGCACCACTGAAGCTTTCTTT. It yields the protein CASSQRQGTRRCTTEAFF.

This clonotype appeared many times. The chain uses TRBV4-2 and TRBJ2-3, with 7 bases fitting TRBD1. Trimming cost V 1 base and J 2 bases; bases outside gene matches: 6. The CDR3 covers 16 residues. Germline loops: CDR1 LGHNA, CDR2 YNFKEQ. CDR3 nucleotides: TGTGCCAGCAGCCAAGGACAGGGATCTAACACAGATACGCAGTATTTT. This encodes CASSQGQGSNTDTQYF.

V gene TRBV29-1 combines with J gene TRBJ2-1, with a possible D match to TRBD2 (5 bases). The CDR3 loop spans 12 amino acids. The germline V gene has CDR1 SQVTM and CDR2 ANQGSEA. Trimming left V 7 bases short and J 4 bases short, with 11 bases between. The CDR3 loop is CSARGQYNEQFF. The CDR3 DNA is TGCAGCGCCCGAGGGCAGTACAATGAGCAGTTCTTC.

The table lists this clonotype with many counts. The CDR3 is CASSLWVREGNYGYTF. The CDR3 DNA reads TGCGCCAGCAGCTTGTGGGTCAGGGAAGGAAACTATGGCTACACCTTC. V gene TRBV5-1 combines with J gene TRBJ1-2; tentative D call: TRBD1 (5 bases). The germline V and J ends were trimmed by 1 base and 2 bases, with 15 bases remaining between them. This CDR3 is 16 amino acids long. Germline V CDR1 and CDR2: SGHRS, YFSETQ.

Notes on this clonotype: A junction end diverges from the germline sequence, so it may reflect a read error. V gene TRBV6-2 or TRBV6-3 combines with J gene TRBJ1-4; D unclear. Germline-derived CDR1 and CDR2 are MNHEY and SVGEGT. The CDR3 is made up of 16 amino acids. CDR3 in amino acids: CAGSKWTTRPNEELFF. CDR3 DNA: TGTGCCGGCAGTAAGTGGACGACAAGGCCTAATGAAGAACTGTTTTTT.